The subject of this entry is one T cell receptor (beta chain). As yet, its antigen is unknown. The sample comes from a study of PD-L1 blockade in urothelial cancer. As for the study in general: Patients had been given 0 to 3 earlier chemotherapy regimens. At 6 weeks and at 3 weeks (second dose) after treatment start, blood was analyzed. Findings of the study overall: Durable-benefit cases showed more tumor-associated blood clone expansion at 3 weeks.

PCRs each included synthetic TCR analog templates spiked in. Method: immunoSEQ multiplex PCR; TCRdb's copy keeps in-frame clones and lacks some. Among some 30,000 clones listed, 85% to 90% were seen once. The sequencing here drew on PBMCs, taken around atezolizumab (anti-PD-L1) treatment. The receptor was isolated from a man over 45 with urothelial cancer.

CDR3 nucleotide sequence: TGTGCCAGTAGGGGGACAAATTGGAACACTGAAGCTTTCTTT. Translating gives CASRGTNWNTEAFF. V gene TRBV19 combines with J gene TRBJ1-1; TRBD1 might be the D (6 bases). Trimming stripped 6 bases from V and 1 base from J, with 12 bases between. The CDR3 contains 14 residues. Germline CDR1 reads LNHDA; CDR2 reads SQIVND (reference sequence).